The sequence of this TCR beta chain was determined in a study of human T cells and chemical hapten exposure. At the level of the study: Mostly female, the patients presented with alopecia areata, totalis or universalis.

TCRdb reprocessed the RACE reads via MiXCR and lists one record per CDR3 protein. The data hold tens of thousands of distinct CDR3 sequences, with 9.3% observed a single time. The time point here: patch test 1, 2 weeks after DPC sensitization. As to treatment: therapeutic diphenylcyclopropenone sensitization with weekly scalp DPC. CDR3 length: 16 residues. V gave up 6 bases and J gave up 8 bases; unmatched junction bases: 12. Per the germline V gene, CDR1 is DFQATT and CDR2 is SNEGSKA (reference sequence). Only a few counts were recorded for this clonotype. This specimen was whole blood, taken in connection with sensitization to the hapten diphenylcyclopropenone (DPC). The sequence derives from a woman aged 40 to 50 with alopecia areata. Some clones in this sample may be carry-over from other donors' samples. The chain joins TRBV20-1 to TRBJ1-6; TRBD1 matches at 11 bases. The chain's CDR3 is CSAPTPGQGVHSPLHF. CDR3 sequence (DNA): TGCAGTGCACCGACCCCGGGACAGGGGGTTCATTCACCCCTCCACTTT.